The 22 T cell receptor beta chains below come from one sample, sequenced in a study of T cell repertoires in cytomegalovirus infection. In TCRdb, the reads were re-called with MiXCR into one record per CDR3 protein. The data contain about 230,000 distinct CDR3 sequences, approximately 22% of them singletons. The source material was CD8+ T cells from PBMCs. The receptor set was obtained from a human donor in good health (CMV status not recorded). Some clones in this sample may be carry-over from other donors' samples.

This clonotype was counted a few times. The rearrangement uses TRBV7-3 and TRBJ2-1; 13 bases are shared with TRBD2. The length of the CDR3 is 16 residues. The V segment lost 5 bases and the J segment 8 bases; nucleotides outside the gene matches: 9. Germline CDR1 reads SGHTA; CDR2 reads FQGTGA. This CDR3 reads CASSAGTSGEVDEQFF. DNA of the CDR3: TGTGCCAGCAGCGCAGGGACTAGCGGGGAGGTGGATGAGCAGTTCTTC. Based on the CDR3 plus reference TRBV7-3 and TRBJ2-1, the full variable domain is GAGVSQTPSNKVTEKGKYVELRCDPISGHTALYWYRQSLGQGPEFLIYFQGTGAADDSGLPNDRFFAVRPEGSVSTLKIQRTERGDSAVYLCASSAGTSGEVDEQFFGPGTRLTVL.

The genes are TRBV27 and TRBJ2-3, with D uncertain. Germline CDR1 and CDR2: MNHEY and SMNVEV (reference sequence). The CDR3 totals 14 residues. Trimming cost V 2 bases and J 3 bases, with 9 bases left between them. CDR3 sequence: CASSLAATTDTQYF. The CDR3 DNA reads as TGTGCCAGCAGTTTAGCCGCCACTACAGATACGCAGTATTTT.

V is TRBV20-1 and J is TRBJ2-2; perhaps TRBD1 as D (6 bases). Germline values: CDR1 DFQATT, CDR2 SNEGSKA (reference sequence). V lost 3 bases and J 5 bases, leaving 16 bases between the germline ends. The CDR3 covers 15 residues. CDR3 DNA sequence: TGCAGTGCTAGGATTCAGGGGTGGTATACCGGGGAGCTGTTTTTT. Translation: CSARIQGWYTGELFF.

This clonotype was counted between two and nine times. CDR3 coding DNA: TGTGCCAGCAGCTTCGGGACAGGGGCCTCCAGAGAGACCCAGTACTTC. Its translation: CASSFGTGASRETQYF. The chain has TRBV7-9 and TRBJ2-5; 10 nucleotides match TRBD1. The J segment lost 4 bases and the V segment lost 3 bases, leaving 8 bases of the junction unmatched. In germline, CDR1 is SEHNR, CDR2 FQNEAQ (reference sequence). The CDR3 length is 16 residues.

This chain uses TRBV5-1 with TRBJ2-2, with 7 positions matching TRBD1. Germline V lookup: CDR1 SGHRS, CDR2 YFSETQ. J was trimmed by 4 bases and V by 4 bases; bases with no gene match: 1. This CDR3 is 13 amino acids long. The CDR3 reads CASSTGVTGELFF. CDR3 in DNA: TGCGCCAGCAGCACAGGGGTCACCGGGGAGCTGTTTTTT.

This clonotype was detected ten times or more. The chain carries TRBV7-6 and TRBJ2-3; TRBD2 aligns across 8 bases. The CDR3 sequence is 16 residues long. Germline trimming cut 5 bases from V and 0 bases from J; bases unmatched to any gene: 7. CDR1 SGHVS and CDR2 FNYEAQ come from the germline V gene. The CDR3 coding sequence is TGTGCCAGCAGCCAGCTGGCTAGCGGGAGCACAGATACGCAGTATTTT. It encodes CASSQLASGSTDTQYF.

This chain connects TRBV7-9 to TRBJ1-1, with D perhaps matching TRBD1 (5 bases). The CDR3 has 12 residues. The V gene's germline CDR1 is SEHNR and CDR2 FQNEAQ (reference sequence). V lost 5 bases to trimming and J lost 8 bases, with 12 bases between them. The CDR3 nucleotides read TGTGCCAGCAGCGCCCGGGACCTCGAAGCTTTCTTT. It encodes CASSARDLEAFF.

This clonotype has only a few counts. V usage is TRBV7-9 and J usage is TRBJ2-6; unclear D gene. The CDR3 length is 15 residues. Germline loops: CDR1 SEHNR, CDR2 FQNEAQ (reference sequence). The V end was cut by 5 bases, the J end by 0 bases, with 8 bases between. The chain's CDR3 is CASSPRNSGANVLTF. Written as DNA, the CDR3 is TGTGCCAGCAGCCCCAGGAACTCTGGGGCCAACGTCCTGACTTTC.

The chain employs TRBV25-1 and TRBJ2-1; TRBD2 is a possible D gene (7 bases). The germline CDR1 and CDR2 sequences are MGHDK and SYGVNS. Trimming stripped 1 base from V and 15 bases from J, with 19 bases between. This CDR3 has 14 residues. The CDR3 here is CASSEWGSGGAPFF. CDR3 in DNA: TGTGCCAGCAGTGAATGGGGGTCGGGGGGCGCTCCGTTCTTC.

This clonotype has more than one count but fewer than ten. This chain connects TRBV9 to TRBJ1-4; weak D call: TRBD1 (5 bases). CDR1 is SGDLS, CDR2 YYNGEE, per germline. The CDR3 runs to 14 residues. The ends were cut back, 4 bases at V and 3 bases at J, with 10 bases in the middle. Here the CDR3 DNA reads TGTGCCAGCAGCATCGGGGGGTCTAATGAAAAACTGTTTTTT. Its translation: CASSIGGSNEKLFF.

V and J are TRBV2 and TRBJ2-2; tentatively, D is TRBD1 (7 bases). V lost 7 bases and J lost 6, with 27 bases in between. In germline, CDR1 is SNHLY, CDR2 FYNNEI. There are 18 residues in the CDR3. The DNA for the CDR3 is TGTGCCAGCAACCCCGGGACAGCTACGTTGGAGGGCGCCGGGGAGCTGTTTTTT. This codes for CASNPGTATLEGAGELFF.

This clonotype was counted only a few times. The CDR3 sequence is CASRQGTDTQYF. The CDR3 nucleotides are TGTGCCAGCAGGCAGGGCACAGATACGCAGTATTTT. J is TRBJ2-3 and V is TRBV12-3 or TRBV12-4; no clear D. Trimming took 6 bases from V and 1 from J, leaving 5 bases between them. CDR3 size: 12 residues.

This chain links TRBV7-9 with TRBJ1-1, with TRBD1 matching over 7 bases. This CDR3 is built from 15 residues. V lost 5 bases, J lost 7 bases, and 13 bases stayed unmatched. Germline V gives CDR1 SEHNR, CDR2 FQNEAQ (reference sequence). The CDR3 sequence: CASSQGGDSLNEAFF. The CDR3 nucleotides are TGTGCCAGCAGCCAGGGGGGGGATTCGTTGAATGAAGCTTTCTTT. Full variable domain (rest looked up from reference TRBV7-9 and TRBJ1-1): DTGVSQNPRHKITKRGQNVTFRCDPISEHNRLYWYRQTLGQGPEFLTYFQNEAQLEKSRLLSDRFSAERPKGSFSTLEIQRTEQGDSAMYLCASSQGGDSLNEAFFGQGTRLTVV.

This clonotype was recorded at least ten times. CDR3 protein: CASSHATGMNTEAFF. The DNA for the CDR3 is TGTGCCAGCAGCCACGCGACTGGAATGAACACTGAAGCTTTCTTT. The rearrangement links TRBV28 to TRBJ1-1, with unresolved D. Deletions cut 6 bases from V and 0 bases from J, with 14 bases between. Germline V gene sequence: CDR1 MDHEN, CDR2 SYDVKM. The CDR3 is 15 residues long.

The rearrangement joins TRBV20-1 to TRBJ2-1; TRBD2 matches at 14 bases. Germline V gene lookup returns CDR1 DFQATT and CDR2 SNEGSKA (reference sequence). Losses at the gene ends were 1 base for V and 5 bases for J; bases not matched to a gene: 4. This CDR3 has 16 amino acids. As DNA, the CDR3 is TGCAGTGCTAGAGGAGGGACTAGCGGGGGCCACAATGAGCAGTTCTTC. Its protein product is CSARGGTSGGHNEQFF.

This clonotype appeared a few times. The chain uses TRBV7-6 and TRBJ2-7; the D is unclear. V shed 3 bases and J shed 5 bases, with 11 bases lying between them. Germline V lookup: CDR1 SGHVS, CDR2 FNYEAQ. The CDR3 totals 13 residues. This CDR3 is CASSFQQADEQYF. CDR3 coding DNA: TGTGCCAGCAGCTTCCAGCAGGCGGACGAGCAGTACTTC.

Only one count was recorded for this clonotype. The V gene is TRBV29-1, the J gene TRBJ1-2, with D possibly being TRBD1 (5 bases). CDR3 length equals 14 residues. In germline, CDR1 is SQVTM, CDR2 ANQGSEA. Trimming left V 8 bases short and J 6 bases short, with 22 bases between. The DNA of the CDR3 is TGCAGCACCACGAAGGGCAGGGTTCTGGATGGCTACACCTTC. Protein sequence: CSTTKGRVLDGYTF.

The table lists this clonotype with a few counts. The chain carries TRBV27 and TRBJ1-1; tentative D call: TRBD1 (6 bases). V dropped 3 bases and J dropped 7 bases, with 9 bases sitting between them. Germline V lookup: CDR1 MNHEY, CDR2 SMNVEV (reference sequence). The CDR3 totals 12 residues. DNA for the CDR3: TGTGCCAGCAGTTTTGGGGGGCTTGAAGCTTTCTTT. Its protein product is CASSFGGLEAFF.

At least ten counts were recorded for this clonotype. The gene calls are TRBV28 and TRBJ2-3; 10 bases match TRBD1. The germline gives CDR1 MDHEN, CDR2 SYDVKM. V lost 6 bases to trimming and J lost 4 bases; unmatched junction nucleotides: 4. The CDR3 spans 14 residues. The CDR3 loop reads CASSRDRGPDTQYF. The CDR3 DNA reads TGTGCCAGCAGCCGGGACAGGGGACCAGATACGCAGTATTTT.

The gene calls are TRBV20-1 and TRBJ2-7; 10 nucleotides agree with TRBD1. The CDR3 sequence is 14 residues long. Unmatched junction bases numbered 6, after V lost 5 bases and J lost 2 bases. Germline V gene lookup returns CDR1 DFQATT and CDR2 SNEGSKA (reference sequence). The chain's CDR3 is CSAAGGTGAYEQYF. The CDR3 bases are TGCAGTGCTGCAGGGGGGACAGGGGCCTACGAGCAGTACTTC.

V and J are TRBV15 and TRBJ2-2; 10 bases align to TRBD2. The V segment lost 0 bases and the J segment 4 bases; nucleotides outside the gene matches: 5. The V gene's germline CDR1 is LNHNV and CDR2 YYDKDF (reference sequence). The CDR3 is 17 amino acids. The CDR3 coding sequence is TGTGCCACCAGCAGAGAAGGACTAGCGGTGACCACCGGGGAGCTGTTTTTT. Translating it yields CATSREGLAVTTGELFF.

The V call is TRBV19, the J call TRBJ2-7; 8 bases agree with TRBD2. The CDR3 runs to 15 residues. With V trimmed by 6 bases and J by 2 bases, 9 bases remained unmatched. CDR1 is LNHDA and CDR2 is SQIVND in the germline V gene (reference sequence). CDR3 loop: CASSQAGASAYEQYF. The DNA for the CDR3 is TGTGCCAGTAGCCAAGCGGGGGCCTCGGCCTACGAGCAGTACTTC.